The source of this T cell receptor (beta chain) is a study of T cell responses to AZD1222 COVID-19 vaccine. Study-wide points: Spike-spanning, vaccine-associated CD4 TCRs were dominant at 160-218 and 743-854. Donors skewed white British and female; clonal diversity was possibly underestimated.

In the case of this clone: The antigen is unknown.

The length of the CDR3 is 14 residues. CDR1 is SGHRS and CDR2 is YFSETQ in the germline V gene. V was clipped by 0 bases and J by 3 bases, with 10 bases between them. The protocol was immunoSEQ multiplex PCR, while the TCRdb copy is restricted to in-frame clones and leaves out a portion. The sample has about 100,000 clones, nearly 90% seen once. Recipients boosted at about 4 weeks or about 12 weeks are pooled. The receptor's source is an adult who received the AZD1222 COVID-19 vaccine. V is TRBV5-1 and J is TRBJ2-7; D might be TRBD1 (5 bases). This material consisted of peripheral blood, taken 28 days after the second AZD1222 dose. CDR3 sequence (DNA): TGCGCCAGCAGCTTGGACAAGGGGAACTACGAGCAGTACTTC. It encodes CASSLDKGNYEQYF.